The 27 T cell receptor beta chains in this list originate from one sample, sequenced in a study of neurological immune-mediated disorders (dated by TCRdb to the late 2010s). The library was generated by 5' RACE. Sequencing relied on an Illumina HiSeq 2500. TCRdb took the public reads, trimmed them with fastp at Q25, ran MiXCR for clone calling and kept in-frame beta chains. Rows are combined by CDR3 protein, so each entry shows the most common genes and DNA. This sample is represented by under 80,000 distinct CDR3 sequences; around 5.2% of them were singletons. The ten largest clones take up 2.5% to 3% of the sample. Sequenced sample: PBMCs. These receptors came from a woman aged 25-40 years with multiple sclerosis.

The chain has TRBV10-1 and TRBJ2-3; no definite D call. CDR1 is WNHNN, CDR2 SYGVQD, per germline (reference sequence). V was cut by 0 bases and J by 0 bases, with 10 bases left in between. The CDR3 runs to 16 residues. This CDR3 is CASSESRGGSTDTQYF. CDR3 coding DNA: TGCGCCAGCAGTGAGTCGCGAGGCGGTAGCACAGATACGCAGTATTTT.

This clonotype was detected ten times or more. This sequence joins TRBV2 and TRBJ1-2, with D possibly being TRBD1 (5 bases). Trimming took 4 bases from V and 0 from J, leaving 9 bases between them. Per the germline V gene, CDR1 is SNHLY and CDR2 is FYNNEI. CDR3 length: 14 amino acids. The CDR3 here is CASSVQVANYGYTF. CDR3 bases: TGTGCCAGCAGTGTACAGGTAGCTAACTATGGCTACACCTTC.

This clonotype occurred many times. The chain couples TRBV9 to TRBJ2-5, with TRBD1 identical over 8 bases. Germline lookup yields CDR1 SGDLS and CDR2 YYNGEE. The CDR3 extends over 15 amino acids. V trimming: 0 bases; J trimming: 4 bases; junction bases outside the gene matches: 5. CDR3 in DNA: TGTGCCAGCAGCGTAGCTTCACAGGGGGTAGAGACCCAGTACTTC. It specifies CASSVASQGVETQYF.

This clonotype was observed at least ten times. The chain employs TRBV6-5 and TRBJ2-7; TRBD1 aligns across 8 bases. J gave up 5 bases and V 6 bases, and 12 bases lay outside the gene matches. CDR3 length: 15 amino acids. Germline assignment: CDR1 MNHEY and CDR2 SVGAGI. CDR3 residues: CASSGTGTGDHEQYF. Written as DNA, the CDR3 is TGTGCCAGCAGCGGCACGGGGACAGGAGACCACGAGCAGTACTTC.

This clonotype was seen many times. CDR3 DNA sequence: TGCAGTGCTAGGGAACTTGTAAAACAAGAGACCCAGTACTTC. Translated, it gives CSARELVKQETQYF. This chain joins TRBV20-1 and TRBJ2-5; the D is unclear. V was clipped by 3 bases and J by 2 bases, with 13 bases between them. The CDR3 has 14 residues. Germline values: CDR1 DFQATT, CDR2 SNEGSKA (reference sequence).

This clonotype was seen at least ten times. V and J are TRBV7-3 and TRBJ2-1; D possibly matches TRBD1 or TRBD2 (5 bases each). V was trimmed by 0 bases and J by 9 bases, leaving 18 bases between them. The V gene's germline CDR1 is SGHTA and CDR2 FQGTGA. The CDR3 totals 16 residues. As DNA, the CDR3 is TGTGCCAGCAGCTTAACGGGCCGGGGCGGGCCCGGTGAGCAGTTCTTC. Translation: CASSLTGRGGPGEQFF.

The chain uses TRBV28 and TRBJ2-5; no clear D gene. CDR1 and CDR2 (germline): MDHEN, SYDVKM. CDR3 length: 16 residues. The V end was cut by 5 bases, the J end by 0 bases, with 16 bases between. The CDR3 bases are TGTGCCAGCAGTACCCCGGCAGGCCCTCACCAAGAGACCCAGTACTTC. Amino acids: CASSTPAGPHQETQYF.

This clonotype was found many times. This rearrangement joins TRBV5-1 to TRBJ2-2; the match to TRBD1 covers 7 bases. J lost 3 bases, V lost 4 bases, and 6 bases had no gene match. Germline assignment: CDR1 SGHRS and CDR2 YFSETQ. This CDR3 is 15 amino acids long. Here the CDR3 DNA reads TGCGCCAGCAGCCAGAGACAGGGTGACACCGGGGAGCTGTTTTTT. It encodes CASSQRQGDTGELFF.

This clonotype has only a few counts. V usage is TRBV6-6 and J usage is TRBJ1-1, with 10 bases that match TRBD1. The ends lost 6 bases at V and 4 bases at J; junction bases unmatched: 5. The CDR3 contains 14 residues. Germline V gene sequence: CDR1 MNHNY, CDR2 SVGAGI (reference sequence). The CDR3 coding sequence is TGTGCCAGCAGAGACAGGGGGCGGGGCACTGAAGCTTTCTTT. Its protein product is CASRDRGRGTEAFF.

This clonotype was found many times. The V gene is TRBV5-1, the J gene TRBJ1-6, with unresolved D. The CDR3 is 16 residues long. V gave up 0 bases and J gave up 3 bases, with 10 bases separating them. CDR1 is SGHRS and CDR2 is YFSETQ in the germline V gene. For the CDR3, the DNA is TGCGCCAGCAGCTTGGGGGGTACCAACTATAATTCACCCCTCCACTTT. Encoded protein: CASSLGGTNYNSPLHF.

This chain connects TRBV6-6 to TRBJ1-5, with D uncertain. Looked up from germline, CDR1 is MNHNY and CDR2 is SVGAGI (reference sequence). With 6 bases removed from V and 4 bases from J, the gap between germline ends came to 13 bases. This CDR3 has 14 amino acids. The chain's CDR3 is CASSLGRWNQPQHF. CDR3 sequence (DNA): TGTGCCAGCAGCCTAGGGCGTTGGAATCAGCCCCAGCATTTT.

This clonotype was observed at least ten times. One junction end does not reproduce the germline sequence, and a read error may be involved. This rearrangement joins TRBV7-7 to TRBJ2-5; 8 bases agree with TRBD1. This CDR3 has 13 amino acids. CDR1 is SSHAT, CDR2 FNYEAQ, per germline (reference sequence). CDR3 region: CASSSDRGETQYF. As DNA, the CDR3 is TGTGCTAGCAGCTCTGACAGGGGAGAGACCCAGTACTTC.

The CDR3 loop reads CSARGQLNTEAFF. The CDR3 region has the DNA TGCAGTGCTAGGGGCCAACTGAACACTGAAGCTTTCTTT. The chain joins TRBV20-1 to TRBJ1-1, with D hard to call. The germline V gene has CDR1 DFQATT and CDR2 SNEGSKA (reference sequence). Trimming shortened V by 3 bases and J by 0 bases, and 8 bases separated the two germline ends. This CDR3 is built from 13 residues.

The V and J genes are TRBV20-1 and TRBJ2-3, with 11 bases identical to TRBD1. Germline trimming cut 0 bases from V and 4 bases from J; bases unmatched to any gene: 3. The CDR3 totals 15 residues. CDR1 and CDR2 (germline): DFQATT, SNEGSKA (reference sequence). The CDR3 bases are TGCAGTGCTAGAGATGCGGGACAGGGGGCAGATACGCAGTATTTT. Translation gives CSARDAGQGADTQYF.

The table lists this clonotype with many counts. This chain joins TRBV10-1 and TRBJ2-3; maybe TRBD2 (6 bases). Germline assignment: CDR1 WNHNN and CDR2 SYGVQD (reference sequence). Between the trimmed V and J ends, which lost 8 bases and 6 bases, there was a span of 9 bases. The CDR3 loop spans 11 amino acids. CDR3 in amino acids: CASASGDTQYF. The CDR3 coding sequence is TGCGCCAGCGCAAGCGGGGATACGCAGTATTTT.

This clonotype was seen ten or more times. CDR3 sequence (DNA): TGTGCCAGCAGTTCCTTCCCGAAACGACTAGCGGGGGGTCTTTACACTCAAGAGACCCAGTACTTC. Amino acid sequence: CASSSFPKRLAGGLYTQETQYF. This chain uses TRBV27 with TRBJ2-5; 13 bases match TRBD2. This CDR3 has 22 amino acids. The germline V gene encodes CDR1 MNHEY and CDR2 SMNVEV (reference sequence). J lost 2 bases, V lost 4 bases, and 22 bases had no gene match.

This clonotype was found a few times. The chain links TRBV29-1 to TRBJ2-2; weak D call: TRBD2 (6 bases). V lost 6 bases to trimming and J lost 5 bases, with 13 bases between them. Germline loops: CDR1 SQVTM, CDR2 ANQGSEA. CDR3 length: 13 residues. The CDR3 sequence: CSVGGTGTGELFF. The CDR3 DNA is TGCAGCGTCGGCGGGACGGGGACCGGGGAGCTGTTTTTT.

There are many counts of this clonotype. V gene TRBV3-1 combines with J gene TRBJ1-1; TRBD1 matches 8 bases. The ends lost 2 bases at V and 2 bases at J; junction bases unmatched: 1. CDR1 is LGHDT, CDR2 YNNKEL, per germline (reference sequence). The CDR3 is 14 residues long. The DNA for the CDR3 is TGTGCCAGCAGCCAACAGGGGGCTAACACTGAAGCTTTCTTT. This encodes CASSQQGANTEAFF.

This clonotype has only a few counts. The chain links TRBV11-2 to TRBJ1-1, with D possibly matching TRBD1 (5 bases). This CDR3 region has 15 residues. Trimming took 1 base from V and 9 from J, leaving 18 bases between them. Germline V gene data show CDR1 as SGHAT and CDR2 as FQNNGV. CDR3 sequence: CASSLAGGGTTKAFF. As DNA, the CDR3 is TGTGCCAGCAGCTTAGCGGGAGGTGGGACCACCAAAGCTTTCTTT.

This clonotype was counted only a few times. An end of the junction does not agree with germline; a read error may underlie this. CDR3 coding DNA: TGTGCCAGCAGTAAGGACGGGACAGCGTATCAGCCCCAGAATTTT. Translated: CASSKDGTAYQPQNF. The chain combines TRBV2 with TRBJ1-5, with 7 bases that match TRBD1. Germline CDR1 and CDR2: SNHLY and FYNNEI. The CDR3 is made up of 15 amino acids.

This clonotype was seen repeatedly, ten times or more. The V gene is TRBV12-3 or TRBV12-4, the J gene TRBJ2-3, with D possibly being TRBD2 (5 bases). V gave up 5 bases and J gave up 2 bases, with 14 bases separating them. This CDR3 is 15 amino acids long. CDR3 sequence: CASSPLGSPTDTQYF. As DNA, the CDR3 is TGTGCCAGCAGTCCACTAGGCTCTCCCACAGATACGCAGTATTTT.

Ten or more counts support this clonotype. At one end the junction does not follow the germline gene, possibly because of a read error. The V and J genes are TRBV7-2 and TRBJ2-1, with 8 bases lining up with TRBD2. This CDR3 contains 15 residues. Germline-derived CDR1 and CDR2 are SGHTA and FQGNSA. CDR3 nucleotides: TGTGCCAGCAGATTAGAAGGACTAGCCGGCAATGAGCAGTTCTTC. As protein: CASRLEGLAGNEQFF.

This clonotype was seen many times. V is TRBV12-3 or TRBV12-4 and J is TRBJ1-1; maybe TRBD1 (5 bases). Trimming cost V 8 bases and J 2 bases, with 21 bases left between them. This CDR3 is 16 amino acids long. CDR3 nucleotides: TGTGCCAGCGGGAAGGACCGGACACTCTTAAACACTGAAGCTTTCTTT. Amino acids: CASGKDRTLLNTEAFF.

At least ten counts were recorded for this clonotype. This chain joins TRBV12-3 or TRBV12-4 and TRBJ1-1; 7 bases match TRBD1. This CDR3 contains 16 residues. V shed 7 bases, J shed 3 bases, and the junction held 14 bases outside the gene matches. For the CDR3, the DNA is TGTGCCAGCAAACCGGGGAGGGGGCTGAGGTACACTGAAGCTTTCTTT. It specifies CASKPGRGLRYTEAFF.

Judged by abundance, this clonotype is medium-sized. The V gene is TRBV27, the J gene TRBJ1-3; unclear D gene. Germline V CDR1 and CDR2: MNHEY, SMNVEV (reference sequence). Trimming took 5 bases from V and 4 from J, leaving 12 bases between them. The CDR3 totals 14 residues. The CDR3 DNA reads TGTGCCAGCAGTCGATCAGCAAAGGGAAACACCATATATTTT. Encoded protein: CASSRSAKGNTIYF.

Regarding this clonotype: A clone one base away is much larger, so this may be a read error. The CDR3, as DNA: TGCAGTGCTAGAGGGACAGGTGGAGAGACCCAGTACTTC. Residues: CSARGTGGETQYF. This chain links TRBV20-1 with TRBJ2-5, with TRBD1 matching 7 bases. This CDR3 has 13 residues. The trim removed 1 base at V and 4 bases at J, leaving 3 bases unmatched. Germline CDR1 and CDR2: DFQATT and SNEGSKA (reference sequence).

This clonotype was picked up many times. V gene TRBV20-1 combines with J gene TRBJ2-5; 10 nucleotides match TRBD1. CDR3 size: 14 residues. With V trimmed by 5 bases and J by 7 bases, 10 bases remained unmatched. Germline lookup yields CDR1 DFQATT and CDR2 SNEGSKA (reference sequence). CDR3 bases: TGCAGTGCTCGACGGGACAGGGGAACCGGGACCCAGTACTTC. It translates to CSARRDRGTGTQYF.